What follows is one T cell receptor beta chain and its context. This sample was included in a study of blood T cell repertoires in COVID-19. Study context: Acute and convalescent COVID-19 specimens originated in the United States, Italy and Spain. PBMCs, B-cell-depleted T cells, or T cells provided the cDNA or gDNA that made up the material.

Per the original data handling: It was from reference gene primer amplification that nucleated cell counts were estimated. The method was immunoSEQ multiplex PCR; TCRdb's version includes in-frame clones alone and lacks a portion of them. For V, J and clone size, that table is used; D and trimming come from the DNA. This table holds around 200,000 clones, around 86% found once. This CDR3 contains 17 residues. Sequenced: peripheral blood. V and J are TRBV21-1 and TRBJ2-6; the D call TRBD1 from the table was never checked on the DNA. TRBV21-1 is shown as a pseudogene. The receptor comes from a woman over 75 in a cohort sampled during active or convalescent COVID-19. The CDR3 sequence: CASRDRAPPIRANVLTF. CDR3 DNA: TGTGCCAGCCGAGACAGGGCCCCACCGATTCGTGCCAACGTCCTGACTTTC.